The 5 T cell receptor beta chains below were found in one sample sequenced in a study of blood T cell repertoires in COVID-19. Using immunoSEQ multiplex PCR, the repertoire was profiled, and TCRdb retains in-frame clones only, with some absent. The sample has over 110,000 clones; roughly 87% are singletons. Sequencing was performed on peripheral blood. The receptors were sampled from a man between 65 and 85 years old with acute or convalescent COVID-19.

V and J are TRBV7-9 and TRBJ1-1; D may be TRBD1 (5 bases). The V and J ends lost 7 bases and 2 bases respectively, with 14 bases between them. The CDR3 covers 14 residues. CDR1 and CDR2 (germline): SEHNR, FQNEAQ (reference sequence). The DNA of the CDR3 is TGTGCCAGCACCATTGGGGCAGTCAACACTGAAGCTTTCTTT. Protein sequence: CASTIGAVNTEAFF.

The chain recombines TRBV19 with TRBJ1-1; no definite D call. The CDR3 spans 16 residues. Germline lookup yields CDR1 LNHDA and CDR2 SQIVND (reference sequence). The V end lost 7 bases, the J end lost 1 base, and 19 bases lay between the germline ends. CDR3 region: CASTISVLRRNTEAFF. The CDR3 DNA follows: TGTGCCAGTACCATTTCCGTTTTACGGAGGAACACTGAAGCTTTCTTT.

This chain joins TRBV29-1 and TRBJ1-5; 8 nucleotides align to TRBD1. There are 16 residues in the CDR3. J lost 4 bases, V lost 5 bases, and 13 bases had no gene match. Germline loops: CDR1 SQVTM, CDR2 ANQGSEA. The CDR3 sequence: CSVRFPPGGENQPQHF. Here the CDR3 DNA reads TGCAGCGTTCGATTCCCTCCAGGGGGCGAAAATCAGCCCCAGCATTTT.

This clone occurred once. The V gene is TRBV6-5, the J gene TRBJ2-7, with a weak D call TRBD1 (5 bases). With 7 bases removed from V and 0 bases from J, the gap between germline ends came to 13 bases. This CDR3 has 14 residues. Per the germline V gene, CDR1 is MNHEY and CDR2 is SVGAGI. CDR3 residues: CASTQSGSSYEQYF. In nucleotides, the CDR3 is TGTGCCAGCACTCAATCAGGGTCCTCCTACGAGCAGTACTTC.

The chain employs TRBV28 and TRBJ2-7, with 8 bases lining up with TRBD1. Germline CDR1 is MDHEN and CDR2 is SYDVKM. The J segment lost 2 bases and the V segment lost 10 bases, leaving 10 bases of the junction unmatched. The CDR3 totals 14 residues. In DNA form, the CDR3 reads TGTGCCACCCTCCGGGACAGGACCACCTACGAGCAGTACTTC. It encodes CATLRDRTTYEQYF. The whole variable domain, remainder taken from reference TRBV28 and TRBJ2-7, is DVKVTQSSRYLVKRTGEKVFLECVQDMDHENMFWYRQDPGLGLRLIYFSYDVKMKEKGDIPEGYSVSREKKERFSLILESASTNQTSMYLCATLRDRTTYEQYFGPGTRLTVT.